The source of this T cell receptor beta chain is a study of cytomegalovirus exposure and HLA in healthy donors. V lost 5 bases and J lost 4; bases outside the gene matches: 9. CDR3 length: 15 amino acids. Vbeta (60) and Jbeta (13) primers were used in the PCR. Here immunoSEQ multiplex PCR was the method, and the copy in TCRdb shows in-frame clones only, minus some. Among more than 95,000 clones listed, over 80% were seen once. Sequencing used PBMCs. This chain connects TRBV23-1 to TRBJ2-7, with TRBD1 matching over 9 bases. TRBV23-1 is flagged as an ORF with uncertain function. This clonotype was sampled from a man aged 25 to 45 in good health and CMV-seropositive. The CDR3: CASSRPRDRVYEQYF. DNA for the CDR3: TGCGCCAGCAGTAGACCCCGGGACAGGGTGTACGAGCAGTACTTC.